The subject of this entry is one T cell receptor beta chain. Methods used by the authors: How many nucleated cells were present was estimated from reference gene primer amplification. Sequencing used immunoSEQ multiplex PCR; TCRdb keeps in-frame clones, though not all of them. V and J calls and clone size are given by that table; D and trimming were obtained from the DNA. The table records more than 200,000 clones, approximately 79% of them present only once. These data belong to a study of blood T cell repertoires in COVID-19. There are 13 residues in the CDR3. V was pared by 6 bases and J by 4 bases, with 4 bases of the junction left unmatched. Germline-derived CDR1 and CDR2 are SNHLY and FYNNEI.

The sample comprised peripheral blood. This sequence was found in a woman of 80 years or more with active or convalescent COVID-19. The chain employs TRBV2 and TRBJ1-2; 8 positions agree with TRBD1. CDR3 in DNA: TGTGCCAGCAGGGGGGGGACAGGCTATGGCTACACCTTC. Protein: CASRGGTGYGYTF.